Presented here are 25 T cell receptor beta chains from one specimen sequenced in a study of blood T cell repertoires in COVID-19. TCRdb's copy holds only in-frame clones and misses some; the assay was immunoSEQ multiplex PCR. The sample lists about 280,000 clones; almost 90% were seen once. Sequencing was performed on PBMCs or T cells enriched from blood (not recorded which). The receptors were sampled from a young woman with acute COVID-19.

The CDR3 region is CASSSFGTSGRAGWTQYF. The CDR3 DNA follows: TGTGCCAGCAGTTCGTTTGGGACTAGCGGGAGGGCAGGTTGGACCCAGTACTTC. This sequence joins TRBV27 and TRBJ2-5, with 16 bases identical to TRBD2. The germline V gene encodes CDR1 MNHEY and CDR2 SMNVEV (reference sequence). The CDR3 length is 18 residues. V dropped 4 bases and J dropped 7; count of bases not matched to a gene: 12.

The chain joins TRBV7-9 to TRBJ1-1; D may be TRBD1 (5 bases). The CDR3 loop spans 14 amino acids. Germline V gene sequence: CDR1 SEHNR, CDR2 FQNEAQ (reference sequence). Trimming took 1 base from V and 0 from J, leaving 6 bases between them. The CDR3 protein is CASSLGGVNTEAFF. CDR3 in DNA: TGTGCCAGCAGCTTAGGGGGGGTGAACACTGAAGCTTTCTTT.

This chain links TRBV7-8 with TRBJ2-7; D uncertain. Per the germline V gene, CDR1 is SGHVS and CDR2 is FQNEAQ. V dropped 5 bases and J dropped 4 bases, with 12 bases sitting between them. The CDR3 runs 13 residues. DNA for the CDR3: TGTGCCAGCAGCCGCTCACAGTTGTACGAGCAGTACTTC. Translation gives CASSRSQLYEQYF.

This chain connects TRBV5-1 to TRBJ2-7; 8 bases line up with TRBD1. The CDR3 spans 15 residues. Germline assignment: CDR1 SGHRS and CDR2 YFSETQ. The J segment lost 3 bases and the V segment lost 4 bases, leaving 9 bases of the junction unmatched. The CDR3 coding sequence is TGCGCCAGCAGCCCCGGACAGGGTGGGAACTACGAGCAGTACTTC. The encoded protein is CASSPGQGGNYEQYF.

The chain has TRBV20-1 and TRBJ1-3, with TRBD1 matching over 8 bases. This CDR3 is 17 amino acids long. Per germline, CDR1 DFQATT and CDR2 SNEGSKA (reference sequence). The ends lost 3 bases at V and 0 bases at J; junction bases unmatched: 10. The CDR3 nucleotides read TGCAGTGCTAGTGGGACAGGAGCTTCGTACTCTGGAAACACCATATATTTT. Its translation: CSASGTGASYSGNTIYF.

The V call is TRBV4-1, the J call TRBJ2-7, with 8 bases that match TRBD1. Trimming took 4 bases from V and 4 from J; bases not matched to a gene: 15. Germline lookup yields CDR1 MGHRA and CDR2 YSYEKL. The CDR3 loop spans 17 amino acids. In DNA form, the CDR3 reads TGCGCCAGCAGCCCGAACGGACAGGGCAAGGGTAGGTACGAGCAGTACTTC. It codes for CASSPNGQGKGRYEQYF.

Here the CDR3 reads CAISAPGQPQHF. The CDR3 region has the DNA TGTGCCATCAGCGCCCCCGGTCAGCCCCAGCATTTT. The chain links TRBV10-3 to TRBJ1-5; D uncertain. Trimming cost V 6 bases and J 6 bases, with 9 bases left between them. Looked up from germline, CDR1 is ENHRY and CDR2 is SYGVKD. CDR3 size: 12 residues.

The V gene is TRBV28, the J gene TRBJ2-4; 8 bases match TRBD1. J was trimmed by 0 bases and V by 5 bases; bases with no gene match: 9. The V gene's germline CDR1 is MDHEN and CDR2 SYDVKM. The CDR3 is made up of 17 amino acids. CDR3: CASSPRQGLIAKNIQYF. The CDR3 nucleotides read TGTGCCAGCAGTCCCCGACAGGGGTTAATAGCCAAAAACATTCAGTACTTC.

The V and J genes are TRBV19 and TRBJ2-3; 9 positions agree with TRBD2. The J segment lost 4 bases and the V segment lost 10 bases, leaving 9 bases of the junction unmatched. Per germline, CDR1 LNHDA and CDR2 SQIVND (reference sequence). The CDR3 totals 14 residues. CDR3 in amino acids: CATRLAVTADTQYF. CDR3 nucleotide sequence: TGTGCCACCAGACTAGCGGTGACGGCAGATACGCAGTATTTT.

The chain is built from TRBV18 and TRBJ1-2, with a weak D call TRBD1 (5 bases). Germline CDR1 is KGHSH and CDR2 is LQKENI. V was cut by 2 bases and J by 0 bases, with 10 bases left in between. The CDR3 has 15 residues. The CDR3 nucleotides read TGTGCCAGCTCACCAGTACAGGCATCTAACTATGGCTACACCTTC. This translates into CASSPVQASNYGYTF.

The table lists this clone with a count of one. V and J are TRBV6-2 or TRBV6-3 and TRBJ1-1; a possible D gene is TRBD1 (5 bases). The CDR3 is made up of 14 amino acids. Germline values: CDR1 MNHEY, CDR2 SVGEGT. V dropped 5 bases and J dropped 10 bases, with 20 bases sitting between them. The CDR3 DNA sequence: TGTGCCAGCAGTCTCAATATCGGGACTCCAGGAGCTTTCTTT. It specifies CASSLNIGTPGAFF.

A few counts support this clone. V and J are TRBV5-1 and TRBJ2-1; the match to TRBD2 covers 9 bases. The CDR3 runs 15 residues. V lost 5 bases, J lost 8 bases, and 11 bases stayed unmatched. Germline lookup yields CDR1 SGHRS and CDR2 YFSETQ. The CDR3 bases are TGCGCCAGCAGAAGAGATAGCGGGAGAGTGTATGAGCAGTTCTTC. Amino acids: CASRRDSGRVYEQFF.

CDR3: CATSDPASSTDTQYF. DNA of the CDR3: TGTGCCACCAGTGATCCGGCTAGCAGCACAGATACGCAGTATTTT. The chain joins TRBV24-1 to TRBJ2-3, with D perhaps matching TRBD2 (5 bases). Germline values: CDR1 KGHDR, CDR2 SFDVKD. Trimming shortened V by 3 bases and J by 0 bases, and 9 bases separated the two germline ends. The CDR3 length is 15 residues.

This clone appeared a single time. The chain has TRBV19 and TRBJ2-4; 7 nucleotides line up with TRBD1. The CDR3 has 14 residues. After removal of 3 bases from V and 7 bases from J, the junction contained 6 bases not matched to a gene. Germline V gene sequence: CDR1 LNHDA, CDR2 SQIVND (reference sequence). This chain's CDR3 is CASSMRGRENIQYF. In nucleotides, the CDR3 is TGTGCCAGTAGTATGAGGGGGCGCGAGAACATTCAGTACTTC.

As regards this clone: At the DNA level, this CDR3 is encoded by other sequences in the same sample as well. V is TRBV7-9 and J is TRBJ1-1; D is perhaps TRBD1 (5 bases). This CDR3 is 14 amino acids long. From germline, CDR1 is SEHNR and CDR2 FQNEAQ (reference sequence). V was pared by 1 base and J by 0 bases, with 6 bases between. The CDR3 region has the DNA TGTGCCAGCAGCTTAGGGGGCTTGAACACTGAAGCTTTCTTT. Protein sequence: CASSLGGLNTEAFF.

V usage is TRBV10-3 and J usage is TRBJ2-1; D uncertain. This CDR3 is built from 15 residues. V lost 0 bases, J lost 0 bases, and 6 bases lay in between. The germline CDR1 and CDR2 sequences are ENHRY and SYGVKD. DNA for the CDR3: TGTGCCATCAGTGAGTCTCCGAGCTCCTACAATGAGCAGTTCTTC. Residues: CAISESPSSYNEQFF.

The chain couples TRBV25-1 to TRBJ1-2; 7 bases line up with TRBD1. This CDR3 spans 14 amino acids. The germline gives CDR1 MGHDK, CDR2 SYGVNS. Germline trimming cut 1 base from V and 8 bases from J; bases unmatched to any gene: 7. The DNA for the CDR3 is TGTGCCAGCAGTGAATGGGACAGCCTCTCGGGCTACACCTTC. It is translated as CASSEWDSLSGYTF.

V usage is TRBV7-9 and J usage is TRBJ2-5; no reliable D call. V dropped 3 bases and J dropped 0 bases, with 5 bases sitting between them. The germline V gene encodes CDR1 SEHNR and CDR2 FQNEAQ (reference sequence). The CDR3 is made up of 13 amino acids. CDR3 coding DNA: TGTGCCAGCAGCTTCTCGTACCAAGAGACCCAGTACTTC. Protein: CASSFSYQETQYF.

This clone came up a few times. This chain links TRBV4-1 with TRBJ1-1; D is perhaps TRBD1 (5 bases). Germline loops: CDR1 MGHRA, CDR2 YSYEKL. The CDR3 sequence is 17 residues long. V was trimmed by 2 bases and J by 3 bases, leaving 19 bases between them. The CDR3 DNA reads TGCGCCAGCAGCCAACCGGTAGGGGACTTGTTTCACACTGAAGCTTTCTTT. It is translated as CASSQPVGDLFHTEAFF.

The gene calls are TRBV7-8 and TRBJ1-5; TRBD1 agrees at 11 bases. Germline CDR1 and CDR2: SGHVS and FQNEAQ. The CDR3 contains 17 residues. Unmatched junction bases numbered 9, after V lost 5 bases and J lost 3 bases. CDR3 sequence: CASSPQDRGRFNQPQHF. The CDR3 nucleotides read TGTGCCAGCAGCCCCCAGGACAGGGGGCGATTCAATCAGCCCCAGCATTTT.

V gene TRBV27 combines with J gene TRBJ1-2; 7 bases line up with TRBD1. J lost 7 bases, V lost 7 bases, and 15 bases had no gene match. Germline loops: CDR1 MNHEY, CDR2 SMNVEV (reference sequence). The length of the CDR3 is 15 residues. The DNA of the CDR3 is TGTGCCAGCATCGTTCTCCAGGGGGATTATCCTGGCTACACCTTC. Its protein product is CASIVLQGDYPGYTF.

The sample holds one count of this clone. This rearrangement joins TRBV10-1 to TRBJ2-7, with D maybe TRBD1 (6 bases). V lost 0 bases, J lost 2 bases, and 11 bases lay in between. The CDR3 spans 15 residues. Germline V gene data show CDR1 as WNHNN and CDR2 as SYGVQD (reference sequence). CDR3 in DNA: TGCGCCAGCAGTGAGTCGACGGCAGGGGCCTACGAGCAGTACTTC. Translated: CASSESTAGAYEQYF.

The genes are TRBV5-6 and TRBJ1-5; tentatively, D is TRBD1 (5 bases). The CDR3 has 16 residues. Trimming shortened V by 4 bases and J by 1 base, and 15 bases separated the two germline ends. Germline lookup yields CDR1 SGHDT and CDR2 YYEEEE. In DNA, the CDR3 is TGTGCCAGCAGCCACGGGGGGAGGTTGAGCAATCAGCCCCAGCATTTT. Amino acid sequence: CASSHGGRLSNQPQHF.

The chain couples TRBV28 to TRBJ2-2; TRBD2 matches at 10 bases. The CDR3 runs to 16 residues. With V trimmed by 7 bases and J by 6 bases, 11 bases remained unmatched. Germline loops: CDR1 MDHEN, CDR2 SYDVKM. The DNA of the CDR3 is TGTGCCAGCACCTCCCGGGCTAGCGGGAGATCCGGGGAGCTGTTTTTT. Encoded protein: CASTSRASGRSGELFF. Full variable domain (missing parts from reference TRBV28 and TRBJ2-2): DVKVTQSSRYLVKRTGEKVFLECVQDMDHENMFWYRQDPGLGLRLIYFSYDVKMKEKGDIPEGYSVSREKKERFSLILESASTNQTSMYLCASTSRASGRSGELFFGEGSRLTVL.

This clone has a single count. The CDR3: CASRGQGMGQPQHF. CDR3 DNA: TGCGCCAGCAGGGGACAGGGAATGGGGCAGCCCCAGCATTTT. The chain uses TRBV4-1 and TRBJ1-5, with 9 bases matching TRBD1. Germline trimming cut 6 bases from V and 7 bases from J; bases unmatched to any gene: 7. The CDR3 contains 14 residues. From germline, CDR1 is MGHRA and CDR2 YSYEKL.